Presented here are 24 T cell receptor beta chains from one specimen sequenced in a study of T-cell reconstitution after alpha-beta-depleted transplantation in children. The TCRbeta library was prepared with unique molecular identifiers. Each CDR3 protein gets one entry after TCRdb re-called the PCR reads with MiXCR. This table holds about 610,000 distinct CDR3 sequences, 8% to 11% found once. The input for sequencing was PBMCs from the stem cell graft donor, taken from the stem cell graft. These receptor sequences come from a human donor who donated a stem cell graft to a child with acute myeloid leukemia.

This clonotype was counted between two and nine times. V and J are TRBV14 and TRBJ1-5, with 9 bases identical to TRBD1. V shed 9 bases, J shed 2 bases, and the junction held 2 bases outside the gene matches. The germline CDR1 and CDR2 sequences are SGHDN and FVKESK. The CDR3 sequence is 13 residues long. The CDR3 nucleotides are TGTGCCAGTAGGACAGGGGGCAATCAGCCCCAGCATTTT. It translates to CASRTGGNQPQHF. Full variable domain (missing parts from reference TRBV14 and TRBJ1-5): EAGVTQFPSHSVIEKGQTVTLRCDPISGHDNLYWYRRVMGKEIKFLLHFVKESKQDESGMPNNRFLAERTGGTYSTLKVQPAELEDSGVYFCASRTGGNQPQHFGDGTRLSIL.

The chain is built from TRBV27 and TRBJ1-3; the match to TRBD1 covers 8 bases. In germline, CDR1 is MNHEY, CDR2 SMNVEV (reference sequence). The CDR3 runs 15 residues. The V gene end was trimmed by 5 bases and the J gene end by 1 base; junction bases not matched to a gene: 4. The CDR3 DNA is TGTGCCAGCAGTGACAGGACAGGGTCTGGAAACACCATATATTTT. It specifies CASSDRTGSGNTIYF.

This clonotype was seen ten or more times. V gene TRBV6-5 combines with J gene TRBJ1-2; maybe TRBD1 (6 bases). CDR3 length: 13 residues. V was cut by 5 bases and J by 13 bases, with 20 bases left in between. Germline V lookup: CDR1 MNHEY, CDR2 SVGAGI. CDR3 DNA sequence: TGTGCCAGCAGTAACCAAGAACAGGGCCACTGCACCTTC. It translates to CASSNQEQGHCTF.

This clonotype came up many times. The rearrangement uses TRBV4-3 and TRBJ1-1; a weak D match, TRBD1 (6 bases). Germline CDR1 LGHNA, CDR2 YSLEER. V lost 4 bases and J 3 bases, leaving 12 bases between the germline ends. This CDR3 has 14 residues. The CDR3 sequence is CASSLHRGDTEAFF. The CDR3 bases are TGCGCCAGCAGCCTACATAGGGGGGACACTGAAGCTTTCTTT.

This chain uses TRBV18 with TRBJ1-2; D is perhaps TRBD1 (5 bases). The germline V gene encodes CDR1 KGHSH and CDR2 LQKENI. CDR3 length equals 13 residues. V shed 3 bases and J shed 6 bases, with 11 bases lying between them. In DNA, the CDR3 is TGTGCCAGCTCACCGGGGCCCAGCGATGGCTACACCTTC. Translating it yields CASSPGPSDGYTF.

This clonotype was counted many times. This chain joins TRBV28 and TRBJ2-5, with D perhaps TRBD1 (6 bases). The V gene lost 3 bases and the J gene lost 4 bases, with 12 bases spanning the gap. Germline V gene lookup returns CDR1 MDHEN and CDR2 SYDVKM. This CDR3 is 14 amino acids long. CDR3 nucleotide sequence: TGTGCCAGCAGTTTGCAGGGGCTAAGAGAGACCCAGTACTTC. Translated, it gives CASSLQGLRETQYF.

The table lists this clonotype with many counts. The CDR3 DNA reads as TGTGCCATCAGTGAGTCCCACGCCCGGACTAGCGTAGCCGGGGAGCTGTTTTTT. Translating it yields CAISESHARTSVAGELFF. The chain carries TRBV10-3 and TRBJ2-2, with 9 nucleotides matching TRBD2. Germline CDR1 ENHRY, CDR2 SYGVKD. This CDR3 has 18 amino acids. V lost 0 bases and J lost 6; bases outside the gene matches: 11.

The gene calls are TRBV12-3 or TRBV12-4 and TRBJ2-3, with D possibly matching TRBD1 (6 bases). This CDR3 has 13 amino acids. Trimming removed 1 base at V and 5 bases at J, with 7 bases between. CDR3 loop: CASSLGTEDTQYF. CDR3 bases: TGTGCCAGCAGTTTAGGGACAGAAGATACGCAGTATTTT.

In this sample, this clonotype turned up a few times. The chain uses TRBV12-3 or TRBV12-4 and TRBJ2-1; 10 bases line up with TRBD2. The V and J ends lost 6 bases and 8 bases, in that order; junction bases with no gene match: 10. The CDR3 totals 15 residues. The CDR3 bases are TGTGCCAGCAGAGCAAGCGGGAGGGCCCCAGATGAGCAGTTCTTC. It is translated as CASRASGRAPDEQFF.

This clonotype was detected many times. The genes are TRBV25-1 and TRBJ1-6, with 7 bases that match TRBD1. The CDR3 covers 14 residues. CDR1 and CDR2 (germline): MGHDK, SYGVNS. With 7 bases clipped from V and 7 bases from J, the junction kept 7 bases outside the gene matches. The CDR3 spells CASMRGGGNSPLHF. CDR3 nucleotide sequence: TGTGCCAGCATGAGAGGGGGCGGAAATTCACCCCTCCACTTT.

There are a few counts of this clonotype. The chain has TRBV11-2 and TRBJ2-7; 11 bases fit TRBD2. The junction had 21 bases not matched to a gene; V was cut back by 5 bases and J by 3 bases. Looked up from germline, CDR1 is SGHAT and CDR2 is FQNNGV. The CDR3 consists of 20 residues. CDR3 loop: CASSLGGGLAGLSSYYEQYF. CDR3 sequence (DNA): TGTGCCAGCAGCCTAGGGGGAGGACTAGCGGGCCTAAGTTCCTACTACGAGCAGTACTTC.

There are many counts of this clonotype. The gene calls are TRBV7-3 and TRBJ2-1, with D tentatively TRBD2 (6 bases). The V end was cut by 0 bases, the J end by 6 bases, with 6 bases between. The CDR3 runs 13 residues. The germline CDR1 and CDR2 sequences are SGHTA and FQGTGA. This chain's CDR3 is CASSLTGGNEQFF. The CDR3, as DNA: TGTGCCAGCAGCTTAACGGGGGGCAATGAGCAGTTCTTC.

Many counts were recorded for this clonotype. This chain joins TRBV12-3 or TRBV12-4 and TRBJ2-7; TRBD2 might be the D (5 bases). The CDR3 length is 12 residues. V dropped 5 bases and J dropped 4 bases, with 9 bases sitting between them. As DNA, the CDR3 is TGTGCCAGCAGTCCAGAGGGATACGAGCAGTACTTC. Translated, it gives CASSPEGYEQYF.

The V and J genes are TRBV3-1 and TRBJ2-4, with D unclear. Germline loops: CDR1 LGHDT, CDR2 YNNKEL (reference sequence). The V end was cut by 1 base, the J end by 7 bases, with 17 bases between. There are 16 residues in the CDR3. This CDR3 reads CASSQARNFKDNIQYF. In DNA, the CDR3 is TGTGCCAGCAGCCAAGCTAGAAATTTCAAGGATAACATTCAGTACTTC.

This clonotype was detected ten times or more. DNA of the CDR3: TGTGCCATCAGCCAGAGGGACGAGCAGTACTTC. Translation: CAISQRDEQYF. The chain carries TRBV10-3 and TRBJ2-7; possibly TRBD2 for D (5 bases). Trimming left V 6 bases short and J 5 bases short, with 8 bases between. Germline V gene data show CDR1 as ENHRY and CDR2 as SYGVKD. The CDR3 covers 11 residues.

This clonotype has just a few counts. This sequence joins TRBV7-9 and TRBJ2-3; maybe TRBD1 (7 bases). Germline V gene sequence: CDR1 SEHNR, CDR2 FQNEAQ (reference sequence). V lost 6 bases to trimming and J lost 0 bases, with 16 bases between them. The CDR3 is 16 amino acids. The CDR3 DNA follows: TGTGCCAGCAGTACCCACAGGGGACTTAGCACAGATACGCAGTATTTT. Encoded protein: CASSTHRGLSTDTQYF.

This clonotype has a handful of counts. CDR3 sequence reads: CASSPQLGTYNEQFF. CDR3 bases: TGTGCCAGCAGCCCGCAGTTAGGGACCTACAATGAGCAGTTCTTC. This sequence joins TRBV7-2 and TRBJ2-1, with D unresolved. V dropped 5 bases and J dropped 2 bases, with 13 bases sitting between them. This CDR3 has 15 amino acids. Germline assignment: CDR1 SGHTA and CDR2 FQGNSA. Supplemented by reference TRBV7-2 and TRBJ2-1, the full variable domain reads GAGVSQSPSNKVTEKGKDVELRCDPISGHTALYWYRQSLGQGLEFLIYFQGNSAPDKSGLPSDRFSAERTGGSVSTLTIQRTQQEDSAVYLCASSPQLGTYNEQFFGPGTRLTVL.

V and J are TRBV6-2 or TRBV6-3 and TRBJ2-4; perhaps TRBD2 as D (6 bases). Trimming took 6 bases from V and 0 from J, leaving 12 bases between them. Germline CDR1 and CDR2: MNHEY and SVGEGT. CDR3 length: 15 residues. The CDR3, as DNA: TGTGCCAGCAGGACTTCCGGGGGAGCCAAAAACATTCAGTACTTC. Translating gives CASRTSGGAKNIQYF.

This clonotype has more than one count but fewer than ten. The CDR3 nucleotides are TGTGCCAGCAGCGACGGACTAGCGGGAATTAGGGAGCAGTTCTTC. It translates to CASSDGLAGIREQFF. The J gene is TRBJ2-1, the V gene TRBV6-1; TRBD2 matches at 12 bases. Unmatched junction bases numbered 10, after V lost 6 bases and J lost 10 bases. Germline V lookup: CDR1 MNHNS, CDR2 SASEGT. The CDR3 extends over 15 amino acids.

CDR3 nucleotide sequence: TGTGCCAGCAAGTTTGAGACCGGGACAGGGACTCCCTACGAGCAGTACTTC. Amino acids: CASKFETGTGTPYEQYF. This chain joins TRBV27 and TRBJ2-7, with TRBD1 identical over 9 bases. Per the germline V gene, CDR1 is MNHEY and CDR2 is SMNVEV (reference sequence). The CDR3 runs 17 residues. V was pared by 7 bases and J by 2 bases, with 15 bases of the junction left unmatched.

The rearrangement links TRBV12-3 or TRBV12-4 to TRBJ1-6, with TRBD1 as a possible D gene (5 bases). The length of the CDR3 is 13 residues. V was pared by 6 bases and J by 8 bases, with 11 bases between. In DNA, the CDR3 is TGTGCCAGCAGCGTGGGGGGGGATTCACCCCTCCACTTT. Translated: CASSVGGDSPLHF.

The V call is TRBV5-1, the J call TRBJ2-2, with 8 nucleotides matching TRBD2. The CDR3 length is 17 residues. Trimming cost V 0 bases and J 4 bases; bases outside gene matches: 8. Germline V gene lookup returns CDR1 SGHRS and CDR2 YFSETQ. This CDR3 is CASSLARGLVFTGELFF. DNA of the CDR3: TGCGCCAGCAGCTTGGCCAGGGGACTAGTTTTCACCGGGGAGCTGTTTTTT.

The chain couples TRBV29-1 to TRBJ2-5; D is unresolved. The germline gives CDR1 SQVTM, CDR2 ANQGSEA. Trimming took off 7 bases at V and 2 bases at J, with 14 bases between the two ends. This CDR3 has 13 residues. This CDR3 is CSAEVGAQETQYF. In nucleotides, the CDR3 is TGCAGCGCTGAGGTGGGCGCACAAGAGACCCAGTACTTC.

This clonotype has ten or more counts. CDR3 in DNA: TGTGCCAGCAGCTTAGGACACGCAGATACGCAGTATTTT. Residues: CASSLGHADTQYF. The genes are TRBV7-3 and TRBJ2-3, with D perhaps matching TRBD1 (5 bases). The ends were cut back, 2 bases at V and 4 bases at J, with 7 bases in the middle. The CDR3 totals 13 residues. Germline V gene lookup returns CDR1 SGHTA and CDR2 FQGTGA.